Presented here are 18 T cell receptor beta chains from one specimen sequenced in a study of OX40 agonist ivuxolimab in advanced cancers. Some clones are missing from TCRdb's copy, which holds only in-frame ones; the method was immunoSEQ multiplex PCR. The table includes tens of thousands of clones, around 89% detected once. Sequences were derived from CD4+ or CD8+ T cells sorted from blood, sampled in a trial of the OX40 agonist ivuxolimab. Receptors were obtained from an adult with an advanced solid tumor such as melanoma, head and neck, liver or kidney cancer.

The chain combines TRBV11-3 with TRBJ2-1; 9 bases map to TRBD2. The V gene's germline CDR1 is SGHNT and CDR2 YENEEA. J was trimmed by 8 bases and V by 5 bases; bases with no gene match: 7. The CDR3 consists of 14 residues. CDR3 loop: CASSPRLAVDEQFF. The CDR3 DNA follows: TGTGCCAGCAGCCCTCGACTAGCGGTGGATGAGCAGTTCTTC.

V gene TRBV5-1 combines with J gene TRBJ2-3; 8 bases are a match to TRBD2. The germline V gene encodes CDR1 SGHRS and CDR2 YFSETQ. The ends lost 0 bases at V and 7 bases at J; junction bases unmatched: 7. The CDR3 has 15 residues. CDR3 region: CASSLDASGLHTQYF. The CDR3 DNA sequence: TGCGCCAGCAGCTTGGATGCTAGCGGGCTTCATACGCAGTATTTT.

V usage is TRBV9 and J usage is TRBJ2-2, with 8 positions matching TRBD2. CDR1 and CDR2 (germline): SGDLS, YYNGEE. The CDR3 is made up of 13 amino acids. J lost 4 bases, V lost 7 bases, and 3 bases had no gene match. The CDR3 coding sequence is TGTGCCAGCTCGGGGGGGCCCACCGGGGAGCTGTTTTTT. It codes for CASSGGPTGELFF.

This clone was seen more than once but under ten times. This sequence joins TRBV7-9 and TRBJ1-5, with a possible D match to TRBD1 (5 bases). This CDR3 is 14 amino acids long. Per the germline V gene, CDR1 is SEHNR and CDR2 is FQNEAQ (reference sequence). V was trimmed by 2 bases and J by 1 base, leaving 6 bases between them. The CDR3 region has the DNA TGTGCCAGCAGCTTACAGGGCAGCAATCAGCCCCAGCATTTT. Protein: CASSLQGSNQPQHF.

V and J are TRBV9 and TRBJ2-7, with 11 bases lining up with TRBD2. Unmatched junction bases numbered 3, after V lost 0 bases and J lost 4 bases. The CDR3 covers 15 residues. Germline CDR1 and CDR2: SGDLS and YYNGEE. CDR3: CASSVAPSGRYEQYF. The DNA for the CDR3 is TGTGCCAGCAGCGTAGCTCCTAGCGGGAGGTACGAGCAGTACTTC.

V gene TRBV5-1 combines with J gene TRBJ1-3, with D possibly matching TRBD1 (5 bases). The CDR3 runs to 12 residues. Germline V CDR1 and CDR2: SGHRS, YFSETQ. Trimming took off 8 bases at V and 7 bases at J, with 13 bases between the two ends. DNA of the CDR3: TGCGCCAGGGGCTATGGGGCGAACACCATATATTTT. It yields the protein CARGYGANTIYF.

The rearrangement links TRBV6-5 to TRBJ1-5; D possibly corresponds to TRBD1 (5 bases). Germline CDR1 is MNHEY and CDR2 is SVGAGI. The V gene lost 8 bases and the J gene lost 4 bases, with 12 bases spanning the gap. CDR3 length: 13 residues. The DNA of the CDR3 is TGTGCCAGCGGATCGGACATTAATCAGCCCCAGCATTTT. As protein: CASGSDINQPQHF.

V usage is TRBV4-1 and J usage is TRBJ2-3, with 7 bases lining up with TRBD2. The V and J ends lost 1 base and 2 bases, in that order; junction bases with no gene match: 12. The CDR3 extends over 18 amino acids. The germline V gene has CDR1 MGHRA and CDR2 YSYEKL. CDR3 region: CASSQGGGSKGHTDTQYF. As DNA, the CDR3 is TGCGCCAGCAGCCAAGGGGGCGGGAGTAAGGGGCACACAGATACGCAGTATTTT.

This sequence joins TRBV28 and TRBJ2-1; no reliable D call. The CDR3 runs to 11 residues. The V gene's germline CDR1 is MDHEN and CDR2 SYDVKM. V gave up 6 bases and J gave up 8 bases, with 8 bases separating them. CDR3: CASRSFDEQFF. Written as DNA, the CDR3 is TGTGCCAGCAGATCCTTCGATGAGCAGTTCTTC.

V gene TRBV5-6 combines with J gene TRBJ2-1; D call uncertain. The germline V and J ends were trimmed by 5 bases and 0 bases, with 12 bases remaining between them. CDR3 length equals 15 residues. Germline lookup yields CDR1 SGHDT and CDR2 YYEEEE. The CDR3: CASSLYRISYNEQFF. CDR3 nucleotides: TGTGCCAGCAGTCTTTACCGGATCTCCTACAATGAGCAGTTCTTC. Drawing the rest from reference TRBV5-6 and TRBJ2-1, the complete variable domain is DAGVTQSPTHLIKTRGQQVTLRCSPKSGHDTVSWYQQALGQGPQFIFQYYEEEERQRGNFPDRFSGHQFPNYSSELNVNALLLGDSALYLCASSLYRISYNEQFFGPGTRLTVL.

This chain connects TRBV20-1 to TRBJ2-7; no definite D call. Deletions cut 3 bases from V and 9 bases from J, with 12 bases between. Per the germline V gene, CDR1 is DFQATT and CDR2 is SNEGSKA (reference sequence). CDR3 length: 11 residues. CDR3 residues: CSARERTVQYF. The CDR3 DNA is TGCAGTGCTAGGGAACGGACGGTGCAGTACTTC.

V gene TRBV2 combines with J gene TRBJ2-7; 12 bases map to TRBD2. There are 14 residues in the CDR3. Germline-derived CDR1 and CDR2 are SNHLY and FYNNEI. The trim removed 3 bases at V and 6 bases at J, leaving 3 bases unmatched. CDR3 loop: CASSDRLAGAEQYF. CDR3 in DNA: TGTGCCAGCAGTGATAGACTAGCGGGAGCCGAGCAGTACTTC.

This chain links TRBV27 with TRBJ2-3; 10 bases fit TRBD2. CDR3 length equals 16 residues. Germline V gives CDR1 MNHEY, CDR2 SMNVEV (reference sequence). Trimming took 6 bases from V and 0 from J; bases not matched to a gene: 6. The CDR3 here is CASSRTSGTSTDTQYF. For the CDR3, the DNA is TGTGCCAGCAGCCGGACTAGCGGAACTAGCACAGATACGCAGTATTTT.

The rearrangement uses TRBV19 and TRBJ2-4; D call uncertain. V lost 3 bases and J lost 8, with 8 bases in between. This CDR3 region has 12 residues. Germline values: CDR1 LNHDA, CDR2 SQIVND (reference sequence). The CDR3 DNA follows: TGTGCCAGTAGTATGGTAGAACACATTCAGTACTTC. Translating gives CASSMVEHIQYF.

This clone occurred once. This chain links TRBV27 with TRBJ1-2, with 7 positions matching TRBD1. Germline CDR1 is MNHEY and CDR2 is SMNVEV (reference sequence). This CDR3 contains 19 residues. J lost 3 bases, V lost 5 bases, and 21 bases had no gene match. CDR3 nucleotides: TGTGCCAGCAGTGCTATGGCGCTGTGGGAGGGACAGCAGCACTATGGCTACACCTTC. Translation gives CASSAMALWEGQQHYGYTF.

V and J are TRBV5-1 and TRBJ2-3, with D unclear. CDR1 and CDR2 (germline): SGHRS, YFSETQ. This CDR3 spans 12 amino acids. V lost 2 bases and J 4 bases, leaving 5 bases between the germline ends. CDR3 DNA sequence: TGCGCCAGCAGCTTAAAGGCAGATACGCAGTATTTT. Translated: CASSLKADTQYF.

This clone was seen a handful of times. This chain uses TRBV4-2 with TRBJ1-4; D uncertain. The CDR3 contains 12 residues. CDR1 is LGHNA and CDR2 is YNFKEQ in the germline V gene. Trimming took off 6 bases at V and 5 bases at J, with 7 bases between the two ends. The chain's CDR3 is CASRRANEKLFF. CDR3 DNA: TGTGCCAGCAGAAGGGCGAATGAAAAACTGTTTTTT.

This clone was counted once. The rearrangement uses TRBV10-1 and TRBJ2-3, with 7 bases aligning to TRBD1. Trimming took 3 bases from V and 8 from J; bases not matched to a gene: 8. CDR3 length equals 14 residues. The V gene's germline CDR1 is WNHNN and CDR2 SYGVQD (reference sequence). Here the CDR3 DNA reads TGCGCCAGCAGTGAAGGGGGCAGGTCTGGTACGCAGTATTTT. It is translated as CASSEGGRSGTQYF.